Only a few counts were recorded for the clone carrying this T cell receptor beta chain. No antigen is known for it. A universal primer site arose from template switching, and cDNA bore unique molecular identifiers. TCRdb redid the calling of the 5' RACE reads with MiXCR, one entry per CDR3 protein. The table has about 330,000 distinct CDR3 sequences, around 12% seen once. The record originates from a study of identical twins. The study's findings and limits: Models predicted less out-of-frame TCR alpha sharing in monozygotic twins than was found. Findings came from cross-sectional statistics, without long-term follow-up of donors.

CDR3 length: 17 amino acids. V lost 1 base and J lost 2, with 17 bases in between. Looked up from germline, CDR1 is KGHSH and CDR2 is LQKENI. Only healthy Caucasians were enrolled as donors. These sequences were also reported in another study, on yellow fever vaccine responses in identical twins.

The chain carries TRBV18 and TRBJ1-1; tentatively, D is TRBD1 (5 bases). Sequenced: CD8+ T cells sorted from blood. The receptor's source is a woman aged 18-29 years in good health. The CDR3 DNA follows: TGTGCCAGCTCACCACGGGGTCCAGGGAGCGAAAACACTGAAGCTTTCTTT. It codes for CASSPRGPGSENTEAFF.